This entry features one TCR beta chain sequence. What it binds is not known. These data belong to a study of OX40 agonist ivuxolimab in advanced cancers. At the level of the study: Ivuxolimab, an antibody that agonizes OX40 (CD134), was administered to the patients.

CDR1 is SGHVS, CDR2 FQNEAQ, per germline. There are 15 residues in the CDR3. J gave up 4 bases and V 5 bases, and 7 bases lay outside the gene matches. Measured with immunoSEQ multiplex PCR; TCRdb has only the in-frame clones, and not every one. The sample lists fewer than 75,000 clones, roughly 85% occurring once. Study-wide results and caveats: CD4+ T cells averaged fewer expanded clones than CD8+ T cells.

The V call is TRBV7-8, the J call TRBJ1-2; 10 positions agree with TRBD1. The TCR sequence derives from an adult with an advanced solid tumor such as melanoma, head and neck, liver or kidney cancer. Source: CD4+ or CD8+ T cells sorted from blood, taken in a trial of the OX40 agonist ivuxolimab. The chain's CDR3 is CASSPRDRGTYGYTF. DNA for the CDR3: TGTGCCAGCAGCCCGCGGGACAGGGGAACCTATGGCTACACCTTC.